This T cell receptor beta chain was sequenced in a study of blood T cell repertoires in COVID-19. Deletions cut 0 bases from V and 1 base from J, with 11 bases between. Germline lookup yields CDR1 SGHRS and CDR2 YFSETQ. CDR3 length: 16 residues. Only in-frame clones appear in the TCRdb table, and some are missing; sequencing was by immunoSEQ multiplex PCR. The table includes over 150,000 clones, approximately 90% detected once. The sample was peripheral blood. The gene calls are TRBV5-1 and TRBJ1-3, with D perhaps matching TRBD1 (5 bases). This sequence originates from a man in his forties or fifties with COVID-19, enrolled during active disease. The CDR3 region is CASSLGGGRSGNTIYF. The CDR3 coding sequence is TGCGCCAGCAGCTTGGGCGGGGGTAGATCTGGAAACACCATATATTTT.